The subject of this entry is one T cell receptor (beta chain). It was with 60 Vbeta and 13 Jbeta primers that the PCR ran. This table comes from immunoSEQ multiplex PCR, and its TCRdb copy is limited to in-frame clones, with some not included. This listing includes around 100,000 clones. This entry is derived from a study of cytomegalovirus exposure and HLA in healthy donors. The CDR3 is 16 amino acids. V shed 7 bases and J shed 2 bases, with 21 bases lying between them. Germline lookup yields CDR1 SEHNR and CDR2 FQNEAQ (reference sequence). The sample comprised PBMCs. The receptor's source is a middle-aged man in good health and CMV-seronegative. The chain joins TRBV7-9 to TRBJ2-7; D is possibly TRBD2 (7 bases). In DNA, the CDR3 is TGTGCCAGCATCCAAGGGGGGGCCCGATCGACCTACGAGCAGTACTTC. Translation gives CASIQGGARSTYEQYF.